The 14 T cell receptor beta chains below all came from one sample that was sequenced in a study of OX40 agonist ivuxolimab in advanced cancers. The assay was immunoSEQ multiplex PCR, and TCRdb's table has in-frame clones only and misses some. There are roughly 59,000 clones in the sample; approximately 91% occur only once, and more than 4.5% lies in the top ten. The specimen comprised CD4+ or CD8+ T cells sorted from blood, sampled in a trial of the OX40 agonist ivuxolimab. The receptors come from an adult with an advanced solid tumor such as melanoma, head and neck, liver or kidney cancer.

CDR3 in amino acids: CAWSRLGAAYNEQFF. Written as DNA, the CDR3 is TGTGCCTGGAGTCGCTTGGGGGCGGCCTACAATGAGCAGTTCTTC. V usage is TRBV30 and J usage is TRBJ2-1; TRBD1 is a possible D gene (6 bases). This CDR3 is built from 15 residues. Per the germline V gene, CDR1 is GTSNPN and CDR2 is SVGIG (reference sequence). V lost 2 bases and J lost 2, with 13 bases in between. The full variable domain, rest sourced from reference TRBV30 and TRBJ2-1, is SQTIHQWPATLVQPVGSPLSLECTVEGTSNPNLYWYRQAAGRGLQLLFYSVGIGQISSEVPQNLSASRPQDRQFILSSKKLLLSDSGFYLCAWSRLGAAYNEQFFGPGTRLTVL.

This clone was counted between two and nine times. The V call is TRBV30, the J call TRBJ1-1; D gene unclear. CDR1 GTSNPN and CDR2 SVGIG come from the germline V gene (reference sequence). Trimming removed 2 bases from V and 0 bases from J, with 4 bases in between. This CDR3 is 12 amino acids long. Here the CDR3 DNA reads TGTGCCTGGAGTCACATGAACACTGAAGCTTTCTTT. Protein product: CAWSHMNTEAFF.

This rearrangement joins TRBV10-3 to TRBJ2-3, with D perhaps being TRBD1 or TRBD2 (5 bases each). In germline, CDR1 is ENHRY, CDR2 SYGVKD. Trimming took off 10 bases at V and 2 bases at J, with 16 bases between the two ends. This CDR3 region has 14 residues. The CDR3 spells CASTRVGTTDTQYF. Here the CDR3 DNA reads TGTGCCAGCACGCGAGTGGGGACCACAGATACGCAGTATTTT.

This clone was found a few times. The V call is TRBV6-1, the J call TRBJ2-7; 10 nucleotides align to TRBD2. The ends lost 1 base at V and 1 base at J; junction bases unmatched: 1. The germline V gene encodes CDR1 MNHNS and CDR2 SASEGT. The CDR3 totals 15 residues. The CDR3 sequence is CASSEELAGSYEQYF. The DNA of the CDR3 is TGTGCCAGCAGTGAAGAACTAGCGGGATCCTACGAGCAGTACTTC.

The rearrangement uses TRBV5-5 and TRBJ1-3, with D hard to call. The CDR3 spans 14 residues. Germline CDR1 is SGHKS and CDR2 is YYEKEE (reference sequence). Trimming shortened V by 4 bases and J by 2 bases, and 10 bases separated the two germline ends. Written as DNA, the CDR3 is TGTGCCAGCAGCCCGGAGGTTGCTGGAAACACCATATATTTT. Its translation: CASSPEVAGNTIYF.

The CDR3 reads CASSPTVSGANVLTF. The CDR3 region has the DNA TGTGCCAGCAGCCCGACAGTCTCTGGGGCCAACGTCCTGACTTTC. V gene TRBV2 combines with J gene TRBJ2-6; perhaps TRBD1 as D (5 bases). Trimming removed 6 bases at V and 0 bases at J, with 9 bases between. Germline V CDR1 and CDR2: SNHLY, FYNNEI. The CDR3 covers 15 residues.

The table lists this clone with a count of one. CDR3 coding DNA: TGTGCCACCCGACAGGGAGGCGATAATTCACCCCTCCACTTT. This translates into CATRQGGDNSPLHF. This chain links TRBV27 with TRBJ1-6; 7 positions match TRBD1. Per the germline V gene, CDR1 is MNHEY and CDR2 is SMNVEV (reference sequence). The V and J ends lost 10 bases and 5 bases, in that order; junction bases with no gene match: 8. There are 14 residues in the CDR3.

This chain joins TRBV10-2 and TRBJ1-5; unclear D gene. The CDR3 runs 14 residues. Germline CDR1 is WSHSY and CDR2 is SAAADI. The germline V and J ends were trimmed by 6 bases and 6 bases, with 15 bases remaining between them. The CDR3 nucleotides read TGCGCCAGCAGGGACCTGGAGTTTTCTCAGCCCCAGCATTTT. Its protein product is CASRDLEFSQPQHF.

The rearrangement links TRBV28 to TRBJ1-1; D ambiguous. Germline CDR1 MDHEN, CDR2 SYDVKM. V was cut by 10 bases and J by 1 base, with 7 bases left in between. This CDR3 has 11 residues. The CDR3 DNA reads as TGTGCCACCGAGGCGAACACTGAAGCTTTCTTT. As protein: CATEANTEAFF.

V is TRBV29-1 and J is TRBJ2-6; D remains ambiguous. The CDR3 runs to 17 residues. Between the trimmed V and J ends, which lost 5 bases and 5 bases, there was a span of 22 bases. Germline loops: CDR1 SQVTM, CDR2 ANQGSEA. This CDR3 reads CSVPSQSIQSRANVLTF. CDR3 nucleotides: TGCAGCGTTCCTTCACAAAGCATACAAAGTCGGGCCAACGTCCTGACTTTC.

This clone was counted only a few times. The chain couples TRBV29-1 to TRBJ1-1, with D uncertain. V was trimmed by 7 bases and J by 2 bases, leaving 5 bases between them. Germline CDR1 reads SQVTM; CDR2 reads ANQGSEA. CDR3 length: 10 residues. The chain's CDR3 is CSAKNTEAFF. CDR3 DNA: TGCAGCGCGAAAAACACTGAAGCTTTCTTT.

The rearrangement uses TRBV27 and TRBJ2-7; 11 bases align to TRBD1. Germline CDR1 MNHEY, CDR2 SMNVEV (reference sequence). This CDR3 is built from 15 residues. V gave up 4 bases and J gave up 5 bases; unmatched junction bases: 7. CDR3 amino acids: CASSSAGTGGHEQYF. CDR3 nucleotide sequence: TGTGCCAGCAGTTCTGCCGGGACAGGGGGGCACGAGCAGTACTTC.

This clone was seen only once. The CDR3 bases are TGTGCCAGCAGCCTTCGACAGGGCCCCTCCTACAATGAGCAGTTCTTC. Protein: CASSLRQGPSYNEQFF. The chain joins TRBV9 to TRBJ2-1; TRBD1 agrees at 7 bases. The CDR3 contains 16 residues. The V and J ends lost 4 bases and 0 bases, in that order; junction bases with no gene match: 7. Germline CDR1 is SGDLS and CDR2 is YYNGEE.

This clone has only a few counts. V and J are TRBV28 and TRBJ1-1; D call uncertain. Trimming left V 2 bases short and J 3 bases short, with 10 bases between. This CDR3 has 14 residues. Germline lookup yields CDR1 MDHEN and CDR2 SYDVKM. The CDR3 loop reads CASSLLGDDTEAFF. The CDR3 nucleotides read TGTGCCAGCAGTTTACTCGGGGATGACACTGAAGCTTTCTTT.